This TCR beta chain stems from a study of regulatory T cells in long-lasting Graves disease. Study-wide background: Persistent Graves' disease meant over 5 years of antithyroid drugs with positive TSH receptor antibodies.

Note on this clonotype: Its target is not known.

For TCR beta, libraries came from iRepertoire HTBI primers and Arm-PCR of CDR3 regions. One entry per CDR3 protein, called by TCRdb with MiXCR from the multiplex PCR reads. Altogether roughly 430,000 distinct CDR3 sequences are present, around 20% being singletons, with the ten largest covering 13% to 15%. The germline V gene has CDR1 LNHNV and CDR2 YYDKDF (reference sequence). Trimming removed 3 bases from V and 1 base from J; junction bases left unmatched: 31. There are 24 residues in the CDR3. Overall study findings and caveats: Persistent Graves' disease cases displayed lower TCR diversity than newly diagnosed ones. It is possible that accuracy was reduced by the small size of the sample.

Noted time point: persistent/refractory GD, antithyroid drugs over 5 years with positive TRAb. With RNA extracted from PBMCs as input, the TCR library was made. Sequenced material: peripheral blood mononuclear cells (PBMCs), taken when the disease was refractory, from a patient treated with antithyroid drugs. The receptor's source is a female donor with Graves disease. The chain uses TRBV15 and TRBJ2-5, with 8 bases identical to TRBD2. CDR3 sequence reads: CATSSASGTSFFPDDRASQETQYF. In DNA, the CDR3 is TGTGCCACCAGCAGCGCCTCCGGGACTAGTTTTTTTCCTGACGATCGGGCTTCCCAAGAGACCCAGTACTTC.